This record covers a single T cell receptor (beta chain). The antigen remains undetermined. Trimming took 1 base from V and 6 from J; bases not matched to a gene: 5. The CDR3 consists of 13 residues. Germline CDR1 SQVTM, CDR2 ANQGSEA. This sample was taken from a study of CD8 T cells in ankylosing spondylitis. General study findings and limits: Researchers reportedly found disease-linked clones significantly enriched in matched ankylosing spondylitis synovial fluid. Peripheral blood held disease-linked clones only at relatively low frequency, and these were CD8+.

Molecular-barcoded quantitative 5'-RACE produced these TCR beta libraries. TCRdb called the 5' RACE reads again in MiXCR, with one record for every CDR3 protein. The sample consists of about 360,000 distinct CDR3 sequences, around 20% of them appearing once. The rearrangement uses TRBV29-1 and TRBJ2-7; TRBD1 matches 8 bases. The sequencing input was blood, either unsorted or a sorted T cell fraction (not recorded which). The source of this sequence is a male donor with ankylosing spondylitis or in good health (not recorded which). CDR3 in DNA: TGCAGCGTTGAAGGACAGGGGAGTCGCGAGCAGTACTTC. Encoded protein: CSVEGQGSREQYF.